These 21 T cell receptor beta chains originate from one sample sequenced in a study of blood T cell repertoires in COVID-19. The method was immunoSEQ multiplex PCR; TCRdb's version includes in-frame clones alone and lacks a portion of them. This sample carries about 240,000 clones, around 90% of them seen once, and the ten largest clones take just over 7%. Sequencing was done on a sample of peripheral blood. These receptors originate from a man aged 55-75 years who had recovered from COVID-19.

The CDR3 DNA follows: TGTGCCAGCAGGGCTGTTGGAAACACCATATATTTT. Protein sequence: CASRAVGNTIYF. This chain connects TRBV3-1 (or the pseudogene TRBV3-2) to TRBJ1-3; the D is unclear. The CDR3 is 12 residues long. Trimming pared 6 bases from V and 3 bases from J, leaving 6 bases between. Germline lookup yields CDR1 LGHDT and CDR2 YNNKEL (reference sequence).

The CDR3 coding sequence is TGTGCCAGCAGCGTAGCCACTAGCGGGGGGGCCGCCGAGCAGTACTTC. Its protein product is CASSVATSGGAAEQYF. The J gene is TRBJ2-7, the V gene TRBV9, with 13 positions matching TRBD2. Trimming removed 0 bases from V and 6 bases from J; junction bases left unmatched: 6. The CDR3 has 16 amino acids. Per germline, CDR1 SGDLS and CDR2 YYNGEE.

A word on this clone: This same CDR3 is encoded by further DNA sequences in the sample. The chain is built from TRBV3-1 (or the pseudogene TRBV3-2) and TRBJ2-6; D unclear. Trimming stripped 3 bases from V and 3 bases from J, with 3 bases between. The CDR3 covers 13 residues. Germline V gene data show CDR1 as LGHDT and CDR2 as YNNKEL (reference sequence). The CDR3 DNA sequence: TGTGCCAGCAGCCAGCGTGGGGCCAACGTCCTGACTTTC. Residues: CASSQRGANVLTF.

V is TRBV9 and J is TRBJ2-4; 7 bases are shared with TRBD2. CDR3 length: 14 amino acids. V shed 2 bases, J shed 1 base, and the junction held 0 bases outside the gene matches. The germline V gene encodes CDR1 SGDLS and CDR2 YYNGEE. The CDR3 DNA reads TGTGCCAGCAGCGTCGGGGGGGCCAAAAACATTCAGTACTTC. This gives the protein CASSVGGAKNIQYF.

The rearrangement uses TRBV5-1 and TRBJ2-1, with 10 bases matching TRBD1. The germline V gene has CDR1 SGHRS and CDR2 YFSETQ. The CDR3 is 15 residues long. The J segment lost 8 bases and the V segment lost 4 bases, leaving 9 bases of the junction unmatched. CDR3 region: CASSKAPGQGHEQFF. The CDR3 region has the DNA TGCGCCAGCAGCAAGGCCCCGGGACAGGGGCATGAGCAGTTCTTC.

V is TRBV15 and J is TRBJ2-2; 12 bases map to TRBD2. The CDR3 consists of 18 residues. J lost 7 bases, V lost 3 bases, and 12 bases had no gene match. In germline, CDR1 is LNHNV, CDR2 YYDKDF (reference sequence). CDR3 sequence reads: CATSRGNRPGLAGGELFF. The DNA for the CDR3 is TGTGCCACCAGCAGGGGGAACAGACCGGGACTAGCGGGCGGGGAGCTGTTTTTT.

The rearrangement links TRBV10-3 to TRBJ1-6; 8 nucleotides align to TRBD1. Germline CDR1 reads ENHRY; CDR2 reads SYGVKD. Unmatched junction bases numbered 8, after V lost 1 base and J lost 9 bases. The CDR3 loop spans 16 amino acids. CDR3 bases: TGTGCCATCAGTGAGTTCTTGACAGGGGCTAGTTCACCCCTCCACTTT. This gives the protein CAISEFLTGASSPLHF.

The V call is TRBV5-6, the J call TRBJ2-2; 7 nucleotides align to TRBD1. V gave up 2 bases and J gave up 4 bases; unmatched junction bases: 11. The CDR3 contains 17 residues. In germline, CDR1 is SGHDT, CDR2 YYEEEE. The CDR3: CASSFLGTGTVTGELFF. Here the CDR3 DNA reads TGTGCCAGCAGCTTTTTGGGGACCGGGACAGTCACCGGGGAGCTGTTTTTT.

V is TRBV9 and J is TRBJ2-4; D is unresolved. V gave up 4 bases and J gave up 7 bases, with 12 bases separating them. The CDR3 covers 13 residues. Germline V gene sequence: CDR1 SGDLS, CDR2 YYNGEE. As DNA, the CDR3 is TGTGCCAGCAGCCCAGAGGAGTACAACATTCAGTACTTC. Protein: CASSPEEYNIQYF.

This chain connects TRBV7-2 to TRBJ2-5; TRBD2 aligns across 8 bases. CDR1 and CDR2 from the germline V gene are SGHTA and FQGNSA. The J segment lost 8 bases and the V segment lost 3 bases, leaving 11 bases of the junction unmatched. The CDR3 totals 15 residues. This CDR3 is CASSFSGGGFATQYF. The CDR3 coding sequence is TGTGCCAGCAGCTTCAGCGGGGGAGGATTCGCCACCCAGTACTTC.

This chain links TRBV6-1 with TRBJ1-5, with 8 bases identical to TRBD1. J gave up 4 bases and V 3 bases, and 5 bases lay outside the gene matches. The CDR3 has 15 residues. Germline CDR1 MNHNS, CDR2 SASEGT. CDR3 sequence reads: CASSDQGAWNQPQHF. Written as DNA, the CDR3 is TGTGCCAGCAGTGATCAGGGGGCTTGGAATCAGCCCCAGCATTTT.

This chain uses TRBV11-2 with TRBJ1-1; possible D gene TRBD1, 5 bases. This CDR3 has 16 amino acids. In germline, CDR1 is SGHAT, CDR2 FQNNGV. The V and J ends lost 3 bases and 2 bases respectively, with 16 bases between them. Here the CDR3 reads CASSLGLTATNTEAFF. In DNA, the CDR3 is TGTGCCAGCAGCTTGGGGCTTACGGCAACTAACACTGAAGCTTTCTTT.

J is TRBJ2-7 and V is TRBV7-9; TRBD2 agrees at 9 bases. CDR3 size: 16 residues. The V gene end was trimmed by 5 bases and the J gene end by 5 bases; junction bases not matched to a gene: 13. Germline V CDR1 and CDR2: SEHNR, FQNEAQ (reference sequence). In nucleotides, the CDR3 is TGTGCCAGCAGCCAACTTAGCGGGGGCCCGTCAGACGAGCAGTACTTC. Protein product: CASSQLSGGPSDEQYF.

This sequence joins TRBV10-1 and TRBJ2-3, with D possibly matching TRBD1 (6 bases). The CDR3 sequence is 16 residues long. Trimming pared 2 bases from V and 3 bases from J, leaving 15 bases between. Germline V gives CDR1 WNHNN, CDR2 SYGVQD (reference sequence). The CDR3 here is CASSEGVQGLTDTQYF. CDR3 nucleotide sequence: TGCGCCAGCAGTGAGGGGGTACAGGGCTTAACAGATACGCAGTATTTT.

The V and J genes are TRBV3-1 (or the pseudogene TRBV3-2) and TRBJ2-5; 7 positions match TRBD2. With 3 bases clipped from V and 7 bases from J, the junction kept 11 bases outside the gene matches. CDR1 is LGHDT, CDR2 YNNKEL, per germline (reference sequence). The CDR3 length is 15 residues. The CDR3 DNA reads TGTGCCAGCAGCCACTCCGGGATCCCGGGAGGGACCCAGTACTTC. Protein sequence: CASSHSGIPGGTQYF.

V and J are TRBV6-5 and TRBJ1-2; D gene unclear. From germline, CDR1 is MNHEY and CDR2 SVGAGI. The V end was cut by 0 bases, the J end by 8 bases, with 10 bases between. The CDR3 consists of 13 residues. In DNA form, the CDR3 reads TGTGCCAGCAGTTACTCGACTTCGGGGGGCTACACCTTC. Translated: CASSYSTSGGYTF.

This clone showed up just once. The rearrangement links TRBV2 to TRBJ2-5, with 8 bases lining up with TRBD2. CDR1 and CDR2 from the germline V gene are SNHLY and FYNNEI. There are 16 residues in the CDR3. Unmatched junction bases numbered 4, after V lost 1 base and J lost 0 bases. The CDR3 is CASSEGDSGNQETQYF. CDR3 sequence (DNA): TGTGCCAGCAGTGAAGGGGATAGCGGGAACCAAGAGACCCAGTACTTC.

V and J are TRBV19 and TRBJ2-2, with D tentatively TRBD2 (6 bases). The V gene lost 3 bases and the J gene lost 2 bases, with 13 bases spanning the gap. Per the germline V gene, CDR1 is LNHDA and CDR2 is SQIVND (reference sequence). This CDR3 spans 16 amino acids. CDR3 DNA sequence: TGTGCCAGTAGTATTTCGGGACTCTCCAACACCGGGGAGCTGTTTTTT. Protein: CASSISGLSNTGELFF. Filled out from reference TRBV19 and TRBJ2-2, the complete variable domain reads DGGITQSPKYLFRKEGQNVTLSCEQNLNHDAMYWYRQDPGQGLRLIYYSQIVNDFQKGDIAEGYSVSREKKESFPLTVTSAQKNPTAFYLCASSISGLSNTGELFFGEGSRLTVL.

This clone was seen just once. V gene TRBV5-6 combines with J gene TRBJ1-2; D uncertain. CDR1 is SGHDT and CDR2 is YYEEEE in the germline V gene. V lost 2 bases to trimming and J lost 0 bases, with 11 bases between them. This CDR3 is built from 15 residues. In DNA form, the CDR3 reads TGTGCCAGCAGCTTCGGCAGACTCGCTAACTATGGCTACACCTTC. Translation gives CASSFGRLANYGYTF.

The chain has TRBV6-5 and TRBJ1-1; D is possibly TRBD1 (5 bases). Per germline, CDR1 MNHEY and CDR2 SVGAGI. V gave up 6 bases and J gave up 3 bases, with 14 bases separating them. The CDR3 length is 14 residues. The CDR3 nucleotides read TGTGCCAGCAGGGGGCGCTTCCGGGACACTGAAGCTTTCTTT. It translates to CASRGRFRDTEAFF.

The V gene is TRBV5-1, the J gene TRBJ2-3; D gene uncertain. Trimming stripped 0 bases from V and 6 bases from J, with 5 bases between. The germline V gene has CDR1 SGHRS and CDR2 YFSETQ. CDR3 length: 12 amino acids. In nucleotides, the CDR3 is TGCGCCAGCAGCTTGGCTTTGGATACGCAGTATTTT. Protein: CASSLALDTQYF.